A selection of T cell receptor beta chains follows, all from one sample in a study of T cell responses to AZD1222 COVID-19 vaccine. Assay: immunoSEQ multiplex PCR; the TCRdb copy retains only in-frame clones and omits some. The table lists 80,000 to 100,000 clones, under 90% of them singletons, with 2.8% in the top ten. Sample: peripheral blood, taken on day 0 of MenACWY control vaccination. The receptors were sampled from an adult in good health. CDR3s leave out the opening cysteine and the closing phenylalanine or tryptophan.

>TRBJ1-2|TRBV27
ASSSGTGTGGYT
>TRBJ1-3|TRBV2
ASSEGRTAGNTIY
>TRBJ2-3|TRBV21-1
ASSTAGGPTDTQY
>TRBJ1-2|TRBV5-4
ASSLGAGSNYGYT
>TRBJ1-6|TRBV4-1
ASSQDAGTYNSPLH
>TRBJ1-2|TRBV7-2
ASSSEGFPNYGYT
>TRBJ2-3|TRBV10-3
ATTTRTASTDTQY
>TRBJ1-6|TRBV7-2
ASSFSGQGLPYNSPLH
>TRBJ2-7|TRBV7-8
ASSYSDWGYEQY
>TRBJ1-2|TRBV7-2
ASSLFQGGSAWGYT
>TRBJ2-2|TRBV7-2
ASSPPRDRNTGELF
>TRBJ1-2|TRBV4-1
ASSQPGQGNYGYT
>TRBJ2-7|TRBV6-5
ASRDHVGSEQY
>TRBJ1-1|TRBV5-1
ASSLERNGGAF
>TRBJ2-1|TRBV11-1
ASSRRLAGNEQF
>TRBJ1-5|TRBV28
ASSLYSQAFAGGVQPQH
>TRBJ1-1|TRBV27
ASSFGIRAEAF
>TRBJ2-1|TRBV7-9
ASSFGGDYYNEQF
>TRBJ1-1|TRBV5-5
ASSLDSMNTEAF
>TRBJ1-3|TRBV5-8
ASSAGTAGNTIY
>TRBJ2-3|TRBV27
ASSLSMFERGTEANTQY
>TRBJ1-1|TRBV6-5
ASRLPQGRRTEAF
>TRBJ1-1|TRBV13
ASSPRGGNTEAF
>TRBJ1-5|TRBV30
AWSVLAGSNQPQH
>TRBJ2-2|TRBV11-2
ASSLEGGLSTGELF
>TRBJ1-3|TRBV7-2
ASSLQGLYTIY